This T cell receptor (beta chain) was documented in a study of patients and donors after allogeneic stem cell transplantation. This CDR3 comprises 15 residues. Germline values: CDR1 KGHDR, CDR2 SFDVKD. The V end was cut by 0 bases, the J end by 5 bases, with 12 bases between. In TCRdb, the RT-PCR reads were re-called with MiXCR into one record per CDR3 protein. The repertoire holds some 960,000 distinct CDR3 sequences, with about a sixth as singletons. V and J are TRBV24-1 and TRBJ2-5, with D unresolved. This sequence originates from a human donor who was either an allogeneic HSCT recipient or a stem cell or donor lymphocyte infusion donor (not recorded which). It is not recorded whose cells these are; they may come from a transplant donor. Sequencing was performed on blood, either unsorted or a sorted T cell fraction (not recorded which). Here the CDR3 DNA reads TGTGCCACCAGTGATTTGGCCTCGAAGGTCGAGACCCAGTACTTC. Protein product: CATSDLASKVETQYF.